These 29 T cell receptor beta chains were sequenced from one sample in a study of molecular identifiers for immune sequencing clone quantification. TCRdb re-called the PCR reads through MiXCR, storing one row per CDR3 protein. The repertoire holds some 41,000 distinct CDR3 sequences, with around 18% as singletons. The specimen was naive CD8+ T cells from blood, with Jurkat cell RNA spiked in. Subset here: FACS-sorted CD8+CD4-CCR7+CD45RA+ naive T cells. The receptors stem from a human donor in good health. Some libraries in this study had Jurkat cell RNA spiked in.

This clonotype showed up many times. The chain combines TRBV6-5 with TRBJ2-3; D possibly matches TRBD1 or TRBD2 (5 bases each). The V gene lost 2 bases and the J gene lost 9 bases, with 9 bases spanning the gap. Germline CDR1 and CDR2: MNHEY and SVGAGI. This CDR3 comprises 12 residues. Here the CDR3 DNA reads TGTGCCAGCAGTTACGGGGCGGGCACGCAGTATTTT. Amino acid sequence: CASSYGAGTQYF.

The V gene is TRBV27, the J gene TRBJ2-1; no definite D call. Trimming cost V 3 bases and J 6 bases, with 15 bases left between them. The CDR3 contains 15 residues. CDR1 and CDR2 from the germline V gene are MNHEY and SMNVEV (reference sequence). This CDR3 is CASSLSAAPPNEQFF. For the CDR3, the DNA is TGTGCCAGCAGTTTGAGTGCCGCCCCTCCCAATGAGCAGTTCTTC.

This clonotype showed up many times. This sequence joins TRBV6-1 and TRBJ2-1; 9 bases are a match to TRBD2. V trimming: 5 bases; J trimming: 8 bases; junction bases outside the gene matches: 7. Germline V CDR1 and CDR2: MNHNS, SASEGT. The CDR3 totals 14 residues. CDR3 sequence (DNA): TGTGCCAGCAGTCCCTTGACTAGCGGCGATGAGCAGTTCTTC. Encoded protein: CASSPLTSGDEQFF.

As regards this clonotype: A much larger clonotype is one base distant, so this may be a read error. The CDR3 loop reads CANSNLSPAYNEQFF. In nucleotides, the CDR3 is TGTGCCAACAGCAACCTCAGCCCCGCTTACAATGAGCAGTTCTTC. The chain is built from TRBV6-2 or TRBV6-3 and TRBJ2-1; D is unresolved. Germline values: CDR1 MNHEY, CDR2 SVGEGT. This CDR3 comprises 15 residues. Trimming took 10 bases from V and 4 from J, leaving 20 bases between them.

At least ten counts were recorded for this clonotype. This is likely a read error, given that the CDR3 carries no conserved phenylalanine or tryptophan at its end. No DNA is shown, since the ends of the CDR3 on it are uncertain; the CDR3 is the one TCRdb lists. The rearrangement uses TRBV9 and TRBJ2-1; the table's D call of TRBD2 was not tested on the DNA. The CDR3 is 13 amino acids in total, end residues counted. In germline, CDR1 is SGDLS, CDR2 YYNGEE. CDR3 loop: CASSVDRGGPLFV.

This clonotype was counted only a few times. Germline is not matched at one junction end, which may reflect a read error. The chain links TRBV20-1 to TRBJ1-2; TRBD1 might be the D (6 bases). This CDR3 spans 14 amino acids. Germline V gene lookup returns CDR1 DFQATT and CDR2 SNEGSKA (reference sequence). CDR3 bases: TGCAGTGCTAGAGATTGGGACACCCAATATGACTACACCTTC. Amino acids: CSARDWDTQYDYTF.

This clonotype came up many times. Here the CDR3 DNA reads TGTGCCAGCAGCTTAGGAGGAGGGTCGCAGTTCTTC. The encoded protein is CASSLGGGSQFF. The chain employs TRBV5-6 and TRBJ2-1; D possibly corresponds to TRBD2 (6 bases). Trimming pared 2 bases from V and 12 bases from J, leaving 12 bases between. Germline CDR1 is SGHDT and CDR2 is YYEEEE. The CDR3 extends over 12 amino acids.

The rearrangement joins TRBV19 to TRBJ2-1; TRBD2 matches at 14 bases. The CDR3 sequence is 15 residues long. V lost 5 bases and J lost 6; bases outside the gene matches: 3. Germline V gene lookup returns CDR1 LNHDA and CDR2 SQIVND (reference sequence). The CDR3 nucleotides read TGTGCCAGTAGTTTGACTAGCGGGAGGGGCAATGAGCAGTTCTTC. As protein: CASSLTSGRGNEQFF. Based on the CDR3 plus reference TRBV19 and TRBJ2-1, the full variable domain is DGGITQSPKYLFRKEGQNVTLSCEQNLNHDAMYWYRQDPGQGLRLIYYSQIVNDFQKGDIAEGYSVSREKKESFPLTVTSAQKNPTAFYLCASSLTSGRGNEQFFGPGTRLTVL.

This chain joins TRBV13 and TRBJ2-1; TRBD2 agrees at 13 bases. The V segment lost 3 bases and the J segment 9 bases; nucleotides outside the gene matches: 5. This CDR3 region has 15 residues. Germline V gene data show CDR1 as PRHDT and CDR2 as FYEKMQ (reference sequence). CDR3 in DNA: TGTGCCAGCAGCTTTGGGACTAGCGGGAACGGTGAGCAGTTCTTC. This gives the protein CASSFGTSGNGEQFF.

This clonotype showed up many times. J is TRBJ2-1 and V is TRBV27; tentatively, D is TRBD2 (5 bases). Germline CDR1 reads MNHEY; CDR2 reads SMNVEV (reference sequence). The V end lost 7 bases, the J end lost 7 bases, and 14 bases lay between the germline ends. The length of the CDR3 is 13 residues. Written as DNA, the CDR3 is TGTGCCAGCATGGAGGCAGGATTAAATGAGCAGTTCTTC. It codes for CASMEAGLNEQFF.

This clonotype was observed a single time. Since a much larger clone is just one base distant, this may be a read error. CDR3 bases: TGTGCCAGCAGCCAACGACTAGCGGGGTCTGGGAGCTCCTACAATGAGCGGTTCTTC. Amino acids: CASSQRLAGSGSSYNERFF. The chain links TRBV3-1 to TRBJ2-1; 11 bases agree with TRBD2. Per the germline V gene, CDR1 is LGHDT and CDR2 is YNNKEL (reference sequence). The CDR3 sequence is 19 residues long.

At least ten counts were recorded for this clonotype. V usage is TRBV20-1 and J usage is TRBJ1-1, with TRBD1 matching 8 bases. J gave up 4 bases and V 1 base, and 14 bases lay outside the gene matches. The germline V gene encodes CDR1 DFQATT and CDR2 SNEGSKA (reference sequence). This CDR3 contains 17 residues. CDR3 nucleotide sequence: TGCAGTGCTAGAGGCGAGGACAGGGAGGCTTCTGGCACTGAAGCTTTCTTT. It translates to CSARGEDREASGTEAFF.

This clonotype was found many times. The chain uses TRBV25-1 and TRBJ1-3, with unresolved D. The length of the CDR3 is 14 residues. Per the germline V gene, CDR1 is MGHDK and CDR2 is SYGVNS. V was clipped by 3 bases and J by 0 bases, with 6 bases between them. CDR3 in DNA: TGTGCCAGCAGTGAGGGTTCCTCTGGAAACACCATATATTTT. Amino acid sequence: CASSEGSSGNTIYF.

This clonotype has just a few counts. The CDR3 bases are TGTGCCAGCAGCTTAGGTTCAAGCGGGGGACAAGAGACCCAGTACTTC. As protein: CASSLGSSGGQETQYF. This chain links TRBV7-6 with TRBJ2-5, with 8 bases fitting TRBD2. The CDR3 sequence is 16 residues long. V lost 1 base and J lost 2; bases outside the gene matches: 6. In germline, CDR1 is SGHVS, CDR2 FNYEAQ.

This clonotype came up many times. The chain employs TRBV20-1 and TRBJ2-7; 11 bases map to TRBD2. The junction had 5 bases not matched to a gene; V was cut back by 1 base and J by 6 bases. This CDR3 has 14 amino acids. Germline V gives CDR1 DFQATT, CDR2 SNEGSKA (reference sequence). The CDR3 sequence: CSARVILAGGEQYF. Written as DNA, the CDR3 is TGCAGTGCTAGAGTTATCCTAGCGGGAGGCGAGCAGTACTTC.

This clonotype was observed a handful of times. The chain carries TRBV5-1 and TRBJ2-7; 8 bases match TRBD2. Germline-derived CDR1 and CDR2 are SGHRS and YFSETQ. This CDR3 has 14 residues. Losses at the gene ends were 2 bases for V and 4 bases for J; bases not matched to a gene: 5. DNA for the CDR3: TGCGCCAGCAGCTTTAGCGGGGAAAATTACGAGCAGTACTTC. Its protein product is CASSFSGENYEQYF.

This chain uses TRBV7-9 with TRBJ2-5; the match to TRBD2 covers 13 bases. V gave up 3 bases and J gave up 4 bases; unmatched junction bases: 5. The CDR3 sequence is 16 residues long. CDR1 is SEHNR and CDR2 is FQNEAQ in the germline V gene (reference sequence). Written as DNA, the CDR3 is TGTGCCAGCAGCTTTGGACTAGCGGGAGTCGGAGAGACCCAGTACTTC. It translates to CASSFGLAGVGETQYF.

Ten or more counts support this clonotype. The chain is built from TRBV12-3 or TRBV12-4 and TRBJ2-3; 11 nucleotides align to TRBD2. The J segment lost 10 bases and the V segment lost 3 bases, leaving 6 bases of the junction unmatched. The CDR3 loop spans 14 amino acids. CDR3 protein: CASSFQLAGVAQYF. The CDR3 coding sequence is TGTGCCAGCAGTTTCCAACTAGCGGGAGTGGCGCAGTATTTT.

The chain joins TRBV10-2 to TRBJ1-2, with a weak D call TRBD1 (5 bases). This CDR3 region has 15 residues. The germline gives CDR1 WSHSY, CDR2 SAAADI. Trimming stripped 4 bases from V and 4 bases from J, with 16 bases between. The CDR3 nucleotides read TGCGCCAGCAGTGGGTCGACGTGGAGGGGCTATGGCTACACCTTC. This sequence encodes CASSGSTWRGYGYTF.

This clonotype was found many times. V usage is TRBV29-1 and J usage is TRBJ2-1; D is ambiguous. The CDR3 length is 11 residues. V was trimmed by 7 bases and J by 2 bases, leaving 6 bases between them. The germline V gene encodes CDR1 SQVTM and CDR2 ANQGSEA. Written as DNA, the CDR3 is TGCAGCGCAGGTCCCTACAATGAGCAGTTCTTC. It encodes CSAGPYNEQFF.

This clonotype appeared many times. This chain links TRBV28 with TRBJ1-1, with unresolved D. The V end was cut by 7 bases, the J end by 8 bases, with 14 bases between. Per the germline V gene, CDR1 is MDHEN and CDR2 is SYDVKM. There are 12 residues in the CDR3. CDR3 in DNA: TGTGCCAGCATGAGGCTTGACGTGGAAGCTTTCTTT. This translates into CASMRLDVEAFF.

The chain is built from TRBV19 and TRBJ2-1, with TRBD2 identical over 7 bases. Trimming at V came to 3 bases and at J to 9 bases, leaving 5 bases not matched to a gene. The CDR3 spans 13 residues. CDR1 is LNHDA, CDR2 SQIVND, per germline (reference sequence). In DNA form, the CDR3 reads TGTGCCAGTAGTATTGGACTAGTCGTTGAGCAGTTCTTC. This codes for CASSIGLVVEQFF.

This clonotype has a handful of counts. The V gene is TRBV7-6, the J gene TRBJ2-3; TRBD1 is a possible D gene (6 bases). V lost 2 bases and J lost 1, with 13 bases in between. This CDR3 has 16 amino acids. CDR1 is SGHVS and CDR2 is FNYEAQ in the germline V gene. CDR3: CASSLSATGRTDTQYF. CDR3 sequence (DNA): TGTGCCAGCAGCTTAAGTGCGACAGGACGCACAGATACGCAGTATTTT.

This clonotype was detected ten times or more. CDR3 loop: CSARVDRGGLAGNRGANVLTF. The CDR3 DNA sequence: TGCAGTGCTAGAGTGGACAGGGGCGGACTAGCGGGAAATCGGGGGGCCAACGTCCTGACTTTC. This chain uses TRBV20-1 with TRBJ2-6; TRBD2 agrees at 12 bases. Losses at the gene ends were 1 base for V and 4 bases for J; bases not matched to a gene: 17. The CDR3 is 21 amino acids. Looked up from germline, CDR1 is DFQATT and CDR2 is SNEGSKA (reference sequence).

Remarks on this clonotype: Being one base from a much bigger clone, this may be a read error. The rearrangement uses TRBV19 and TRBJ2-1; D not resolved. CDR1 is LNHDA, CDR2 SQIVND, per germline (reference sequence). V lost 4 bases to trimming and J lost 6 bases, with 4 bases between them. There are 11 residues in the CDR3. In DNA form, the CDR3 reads TGTGCCAGTAGTAGCAGCAATGAGCAGTTCTTC. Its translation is CASSSSNEQFF.

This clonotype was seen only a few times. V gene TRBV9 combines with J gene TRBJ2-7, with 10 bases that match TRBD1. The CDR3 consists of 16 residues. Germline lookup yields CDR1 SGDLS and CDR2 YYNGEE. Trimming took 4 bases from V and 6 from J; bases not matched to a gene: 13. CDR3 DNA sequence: TGTGCCAGCAGCTTGGGACAGGGGCGTATTGCTTCCGAGCAGTACTTC. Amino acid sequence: CASSLGQGRIASEQYF.

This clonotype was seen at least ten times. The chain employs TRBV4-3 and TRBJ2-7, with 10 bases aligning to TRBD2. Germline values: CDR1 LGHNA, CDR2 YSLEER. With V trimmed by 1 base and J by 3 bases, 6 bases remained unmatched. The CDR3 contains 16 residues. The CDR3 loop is CASSQVSLAGVYEQYF. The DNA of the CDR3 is TGCGCCAGCAGCCAAGTGAGTCTAGCGGGGGTCTACGAGCAGTACTTC.

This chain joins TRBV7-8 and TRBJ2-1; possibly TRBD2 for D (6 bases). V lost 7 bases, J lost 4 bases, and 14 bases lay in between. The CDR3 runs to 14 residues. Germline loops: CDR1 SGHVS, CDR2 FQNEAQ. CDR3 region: CASIIGTQYNEQFF. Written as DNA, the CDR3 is TGTGCCAGCATCATCGGGACTCAGTACAATGAGCAGTTCTTC. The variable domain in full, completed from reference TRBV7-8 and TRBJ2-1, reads GAGVSQSPRYKVAKRGQDVALRCDPISGHVSLFWYQQALGQGPEFLTYFQNEAQLDKSGLPSDRFFAERPEGSVSTLKIQRTQQEDSAVYLCASIIGTQYNEQFFGPGTRLTVL.

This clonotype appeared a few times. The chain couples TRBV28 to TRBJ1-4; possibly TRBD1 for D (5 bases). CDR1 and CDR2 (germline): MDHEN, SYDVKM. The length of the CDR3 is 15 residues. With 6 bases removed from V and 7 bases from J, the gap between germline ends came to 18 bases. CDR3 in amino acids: CASSRYGGPAEKLFF. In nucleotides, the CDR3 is TGTGCCAGCAGCCGGTACGGGGGTCCGGCTGAAAAACTGTTTTTT.